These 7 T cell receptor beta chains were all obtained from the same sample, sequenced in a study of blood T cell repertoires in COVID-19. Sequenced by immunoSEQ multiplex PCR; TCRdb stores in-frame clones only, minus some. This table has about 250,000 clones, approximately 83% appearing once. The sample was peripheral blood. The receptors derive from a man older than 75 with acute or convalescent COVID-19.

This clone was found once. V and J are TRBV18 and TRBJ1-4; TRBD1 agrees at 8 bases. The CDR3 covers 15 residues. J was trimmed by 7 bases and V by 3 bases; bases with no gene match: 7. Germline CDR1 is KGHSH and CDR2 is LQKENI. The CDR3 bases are TGTGCCAGCTCACCGTCGACAGGGGCGGGTGAAAAACTGTTTTTT. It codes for CASSPSTGAGEKLFF.

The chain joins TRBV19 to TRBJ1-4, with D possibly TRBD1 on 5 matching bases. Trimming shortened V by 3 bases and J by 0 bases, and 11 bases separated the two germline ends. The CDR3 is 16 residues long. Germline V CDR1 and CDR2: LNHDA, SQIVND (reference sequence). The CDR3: CASSIPRATTNEKLFF. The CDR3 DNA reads TGTGCCAGTAGTATTCCCAGGGCTACAACTAATGAAAAACTGTTTTTT.

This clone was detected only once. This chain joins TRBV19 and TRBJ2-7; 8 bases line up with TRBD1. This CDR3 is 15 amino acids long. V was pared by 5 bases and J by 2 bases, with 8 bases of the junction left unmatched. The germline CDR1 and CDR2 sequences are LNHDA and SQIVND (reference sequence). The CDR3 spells CASSDGQGATYEQYF. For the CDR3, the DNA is TGTGCCAGTAGTGATGGGCAGGGGGCAACCTACGAGCAGTACTTC. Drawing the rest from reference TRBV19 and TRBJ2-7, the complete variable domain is DGGITQSPKYLFRKEGQNVTLSCEQNLNHDAMYWYRQDPGQGLRLIYYSQIVNDFQKGDIAEGYSVSREKKESFPLTVTSAQKNPTAFYLCASSDGQGATYEQYFGPGTRLTVT.

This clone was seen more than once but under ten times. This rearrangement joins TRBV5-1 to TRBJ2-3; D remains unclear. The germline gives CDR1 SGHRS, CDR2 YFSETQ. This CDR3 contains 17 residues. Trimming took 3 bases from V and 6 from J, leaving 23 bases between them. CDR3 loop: CASSSRVGSPVIDTQYF. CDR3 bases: TGCGCCAGCAGCTCCCGAGTGGGTAGCCCGGTAATCGATACGCAGTATTTT. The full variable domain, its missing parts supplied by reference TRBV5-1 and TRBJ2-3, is KAGVTQTPRYLIKTRGQQVTLSCSPISGHRSVSWYQQTPGQGLQFLFEYFSETQRNKGNFPGRFSGRQFSNSRSEMNVSTLELGDSALYLCASSSRVGSPVIDTQYFGPGTRLTVL.

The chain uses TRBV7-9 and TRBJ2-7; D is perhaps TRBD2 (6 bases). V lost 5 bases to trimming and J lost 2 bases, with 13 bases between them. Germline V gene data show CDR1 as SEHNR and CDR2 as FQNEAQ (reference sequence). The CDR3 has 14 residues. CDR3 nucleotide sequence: TGTGCCAGCAGCCCCCGGGGAGGAACCTACGAGCAGTACTTC. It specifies CASSPRGGTYEQYF.

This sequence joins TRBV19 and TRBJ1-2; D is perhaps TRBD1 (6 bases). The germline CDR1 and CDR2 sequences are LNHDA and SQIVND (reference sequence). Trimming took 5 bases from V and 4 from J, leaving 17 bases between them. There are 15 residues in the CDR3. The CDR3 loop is CASSQTGHPFYGYTF. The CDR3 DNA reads TGTGCCAGTAGTCAAACGGGACATCCATTCTATGGCTACACCTTC.

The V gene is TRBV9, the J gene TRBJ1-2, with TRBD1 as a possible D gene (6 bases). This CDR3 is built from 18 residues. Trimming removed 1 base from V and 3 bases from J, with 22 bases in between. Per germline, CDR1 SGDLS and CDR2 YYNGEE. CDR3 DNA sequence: TGTGCCAGCAGCGTACCGAAGAATTCGACAGGACGCTACTATGGCTACACCTTC. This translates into CASSVPKNSTGRYYGYTF. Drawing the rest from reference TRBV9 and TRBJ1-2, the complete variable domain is DSGVTQTPKHLITATGQRVTLRCSPRSGDLSVYWYQQSLDQGLQFLIQYYNGEERAKGNILERFSAQQFPDLHSELNLSSLELGDSALYFCASSVPKNSTGRYYGYTFGSGTRLTVV.